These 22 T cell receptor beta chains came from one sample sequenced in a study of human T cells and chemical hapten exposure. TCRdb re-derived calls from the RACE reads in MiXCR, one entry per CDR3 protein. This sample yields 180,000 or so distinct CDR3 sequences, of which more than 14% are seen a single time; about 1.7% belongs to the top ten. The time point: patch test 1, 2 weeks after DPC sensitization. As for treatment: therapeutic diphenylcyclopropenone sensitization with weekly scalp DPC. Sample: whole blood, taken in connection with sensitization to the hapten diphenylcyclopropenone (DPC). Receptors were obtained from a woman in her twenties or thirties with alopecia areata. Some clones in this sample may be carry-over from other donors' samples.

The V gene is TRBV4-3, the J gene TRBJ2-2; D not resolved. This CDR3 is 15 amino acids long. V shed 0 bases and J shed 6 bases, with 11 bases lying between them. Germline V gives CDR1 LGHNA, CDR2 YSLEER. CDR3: CASSQDLPGPGELFF. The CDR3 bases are TGCGCCAGCAGCCAAGATCTTCCAGGTCCCGGGGAGCTGTTTTTT.

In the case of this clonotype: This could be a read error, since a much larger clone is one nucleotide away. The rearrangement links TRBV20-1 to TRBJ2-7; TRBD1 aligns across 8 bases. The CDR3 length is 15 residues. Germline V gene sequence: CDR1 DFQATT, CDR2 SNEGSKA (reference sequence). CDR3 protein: CSARSLDRANYERYF. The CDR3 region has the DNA TGCAGTGCTAGAAGCCTGGACAGGGCTAACTACGAGCGGTACTTC.

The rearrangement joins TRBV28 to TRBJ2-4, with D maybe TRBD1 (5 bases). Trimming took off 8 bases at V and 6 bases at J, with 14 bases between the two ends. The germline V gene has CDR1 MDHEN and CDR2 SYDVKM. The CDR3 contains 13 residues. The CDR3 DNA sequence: TGTGCCAGCGAAGACAGCTCTGGAAACATTCAGTACTTC. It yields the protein CASEDSSGNIQYF.

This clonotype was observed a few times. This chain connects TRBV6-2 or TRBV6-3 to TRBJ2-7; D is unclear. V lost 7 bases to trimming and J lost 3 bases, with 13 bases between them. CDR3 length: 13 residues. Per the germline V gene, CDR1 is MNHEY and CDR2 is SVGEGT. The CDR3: CASNPSWGYEQYF. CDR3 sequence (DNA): TGTGCCAGCAATCCCTCGTGGGGCTACGAGCAGTACTTC.

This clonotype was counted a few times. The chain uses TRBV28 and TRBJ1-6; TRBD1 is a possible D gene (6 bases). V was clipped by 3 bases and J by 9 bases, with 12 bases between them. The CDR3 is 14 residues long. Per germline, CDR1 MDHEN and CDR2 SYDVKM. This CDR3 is CASSFGGLGSPLHF. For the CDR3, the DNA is TGTGCCAGCAGTTTCGGGGGGCTAGGTTCACCCCTCCACTTT.

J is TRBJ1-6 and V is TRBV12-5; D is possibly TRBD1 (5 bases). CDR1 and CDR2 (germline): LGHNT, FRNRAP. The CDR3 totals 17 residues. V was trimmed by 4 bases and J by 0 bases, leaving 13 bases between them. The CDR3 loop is CASGWDFPSSYNSPLHF. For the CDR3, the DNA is TGTGCTAGTGGTTGGGACTTCCCAAGCTCCTATAATTCACCCCTCCACTTT.

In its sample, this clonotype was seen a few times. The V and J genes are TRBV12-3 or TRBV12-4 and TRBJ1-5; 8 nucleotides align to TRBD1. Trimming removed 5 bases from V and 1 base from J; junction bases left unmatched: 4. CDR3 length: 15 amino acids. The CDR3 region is CASSPGQASNQPQHF. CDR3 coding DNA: TGTGCCAGCAGTCCGGGACAGGCGAGCAATCAGCCCCAGCATTTT.

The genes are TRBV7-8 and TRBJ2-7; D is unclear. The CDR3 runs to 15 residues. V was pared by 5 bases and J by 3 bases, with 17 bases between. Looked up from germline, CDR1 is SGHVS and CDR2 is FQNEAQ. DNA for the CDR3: TGTGCCAGCAGCCTCGAAGAGAGGTCCGTCTACGAGCAGTACTTC. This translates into CASSLEERSVYEQYF.

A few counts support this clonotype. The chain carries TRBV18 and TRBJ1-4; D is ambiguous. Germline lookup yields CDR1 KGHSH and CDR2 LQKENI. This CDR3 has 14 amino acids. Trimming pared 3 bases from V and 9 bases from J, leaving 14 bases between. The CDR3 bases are TGTGCCAGCTCACCGGACCAACAGAGGAAAAAACTGTTTTTT. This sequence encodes CASSPDQQRKKLFF.

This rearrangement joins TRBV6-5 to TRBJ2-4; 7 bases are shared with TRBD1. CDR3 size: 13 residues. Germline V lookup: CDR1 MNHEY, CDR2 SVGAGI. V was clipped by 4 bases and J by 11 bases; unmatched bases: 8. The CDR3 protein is CASSSGQRSFQYF. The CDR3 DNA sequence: TGTGCCAGCAGTTCGGGACAGCGCTCTTTTCAGTACTTC.

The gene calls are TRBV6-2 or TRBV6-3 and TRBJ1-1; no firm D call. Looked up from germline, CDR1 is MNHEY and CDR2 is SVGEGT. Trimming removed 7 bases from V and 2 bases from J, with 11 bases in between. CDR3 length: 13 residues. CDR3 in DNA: TGTGCCAGCATCGGGCCCCTCAACACTGAAGCTTTCTTT. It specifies CASIGPLNTEAFF.

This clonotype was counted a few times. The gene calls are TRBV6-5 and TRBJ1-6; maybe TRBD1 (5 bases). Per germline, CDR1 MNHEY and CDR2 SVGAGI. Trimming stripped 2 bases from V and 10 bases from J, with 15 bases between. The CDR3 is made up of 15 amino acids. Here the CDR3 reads CASSYRGTQGSPLHF. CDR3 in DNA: TGTGCCAGCAGTTACCGCGGCACCCAGGGCTCACCCCTCCACTTT.

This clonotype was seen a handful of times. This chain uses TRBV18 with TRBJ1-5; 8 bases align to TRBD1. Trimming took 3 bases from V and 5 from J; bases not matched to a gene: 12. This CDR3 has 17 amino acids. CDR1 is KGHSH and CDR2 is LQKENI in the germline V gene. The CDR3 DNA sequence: TGTGCCAGCTCACCGTCCGCTCCAGGGGGCCGTGATCAGCCCCAGCATTTT. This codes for CASSPSAPGGRDQPQHF.

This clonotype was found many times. The CDR3 sequence is CASEAGDNTGELFF. DNA for the CDR3: TGTGCCAGCGAGGCGGGGGACAACACCGGGGAGCTGTTTTTT. The rearrangement uses TRBV2 and TRBJ2-2, with 7 bases identical to TRBD2. The germline gives CDR1 SNHLY, CDR2 FYNNEI. The CDR3 extends over 14 amino acids. Trimming removed 8 bases from V and 2 bases from J; junction bases left unmatched: 5.

CDR3 coding DNA: TGTGCCAGCAGCTTTTCAGGCCAGGTCAGCTCCTACGAGCAGTACTTC. Protein: CASSFSGQVSSYEQYF. The chain joins TRBV7-8 to TRBJ2-7, with D hard to call. Germline CDR1 SGHVS, CDR2 FQNEAQ. The V and J ends lost 3 bases and 0 bases respectively, with 15 bases between them. The CDR3 is 16 amino acids. Full variable domain (outside the CDR3, taken from reference TRBV7-8 and TRBJ2-7): GAGVSQSPRYKVAKRGQDVALRCDPISGHVSLFWYQQALGQGPEFLTYFQNEAQLDKSGLPSDRFFAERPEGSVSTLKIQRTQQEDSAVYLCASSFSGQVSSYEQYFGPGTRLTVT.

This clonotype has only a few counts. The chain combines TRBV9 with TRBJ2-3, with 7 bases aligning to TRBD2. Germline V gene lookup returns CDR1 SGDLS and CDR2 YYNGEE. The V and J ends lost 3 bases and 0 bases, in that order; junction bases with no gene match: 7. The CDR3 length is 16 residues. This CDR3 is CASSAFLAASTDTQYF. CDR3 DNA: TGTGCCAGCAGCGCCTTCCTAGCGGCTAGCACAGATACGCAGTATTTT.

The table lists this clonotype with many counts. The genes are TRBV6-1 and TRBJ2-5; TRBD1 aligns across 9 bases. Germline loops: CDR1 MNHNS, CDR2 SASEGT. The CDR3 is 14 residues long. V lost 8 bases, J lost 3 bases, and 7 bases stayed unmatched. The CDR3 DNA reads TGTGCCAGCGCCCGGACAGGGGACAAAGAGACCCAGTACTTC. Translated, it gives CASARTGDKETQYF.

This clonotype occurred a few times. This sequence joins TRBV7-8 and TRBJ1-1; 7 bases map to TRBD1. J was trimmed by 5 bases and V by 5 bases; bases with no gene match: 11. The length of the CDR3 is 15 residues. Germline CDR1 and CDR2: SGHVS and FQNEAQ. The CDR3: CASSGKGARGTEAFF. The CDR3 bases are TGTGCCAGCAGCGGCAAGGGGGCGCGGGGGACTGAAGCTTTCTTT. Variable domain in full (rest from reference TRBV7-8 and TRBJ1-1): GAGVSQSPRYKVAKRGQDVALRCDPISGHVSLFWYQQALGQGPEFLTYFQNEAQLDKSGLPSDRFFAERPEGSVSTLKIQRTQQEDSAVYLCASSGKGARGTEAFFGQGTRLTVV.

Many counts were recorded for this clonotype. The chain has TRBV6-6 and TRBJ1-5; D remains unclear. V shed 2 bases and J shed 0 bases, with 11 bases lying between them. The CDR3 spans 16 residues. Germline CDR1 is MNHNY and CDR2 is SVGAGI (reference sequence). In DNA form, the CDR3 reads TGTGCCAGCAGTTACGAACAGCCAAATAGCAATCAGCCCCAGCATTTT. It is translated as CASSYEQPNSNQPQHF.

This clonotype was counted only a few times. The CDR3 spells CSGWGQGERNEQFF. The CDR3 DNA is TGCAGCGGATGGGGACAGGGGGAGCGCAATGAGCAGTTCTTC. This chain links TRBV29-1 with TRBJ2-1; 11 bases line up with TRBD1. With 7 bases clipped from V and 6 bases from J, the junction kept 8 bases outside the gene matches. The CDR3 runs 14 residues. Germline V gene data show CDR1 as SQVTM and CDR2 as ANQGSEA.

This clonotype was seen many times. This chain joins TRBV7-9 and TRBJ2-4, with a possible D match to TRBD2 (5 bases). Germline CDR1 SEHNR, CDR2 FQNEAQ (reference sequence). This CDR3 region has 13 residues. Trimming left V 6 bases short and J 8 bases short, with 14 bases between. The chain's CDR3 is CASSRGSRDIQYF. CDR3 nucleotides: TGTGCCAGCAGTCGAGGGTCCCGGGACATTCAGTACTTC.

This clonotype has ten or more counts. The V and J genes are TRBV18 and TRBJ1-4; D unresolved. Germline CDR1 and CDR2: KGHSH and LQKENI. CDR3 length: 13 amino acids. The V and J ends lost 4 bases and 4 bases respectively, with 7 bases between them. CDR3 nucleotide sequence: TGTGCCAGCTCACTGGGCCTTAATGAAAAACTGTTTTTT. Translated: CASSLGLNEKLFF.